These T cell receptor beta chains were read from a single sample in a study of T cells after yellow fever vaccination. TCRdb itself ran the 5' RACE reads through MiXCR, one entry per CDR3 protein. The sample yields 300,000 to 400,000 distinct CDR3 sequences, around 11% seen once. Sequencing was performed on CD4+ T cells sorted from PBMCs, taken 45 days after the yellow fever booster vaccination. These receptors were taken from a young man who received the YFV17D yellow fever vaccine. CDR3s include the opening cysteine and the closing phenylalanine or tryptophan. D genes are given only for firm matches. Expanded clones are given a class, and other clones once, few, many or no size at all.

TRBV10-1,few,TRBJ2-2,TRBD2,TGCGCCAGCAGTCGGACTAGTAGTCCCGGGGAGCTGTTTTTT,CASSRTSSPGELFF
TRBV7-2,few,TRBJ2-5,TRBD2,TGTGCCAGCAGCTCCAGCGGGGGGGAGCGGGAGACCCAGTACTTC,CASSSSGGERETQYF
TRBV5-1,many,TRBJ2-3,.,TGCGCCAGCAGCTTGCGAGTTAGCGTAGATACGCAGTATTTT,CASSLRVSVDTQYF
TRBV7-9,few,TRBJ1-1,.,TGTGCCAGCAGCAGAAGACCTCCCCCCTTTGGAAGTCTAATGAACACTGAAGCTTTCTTT,CASSRRPPPFGSLMNTEAFF
TRBV6-1,few,TRBJ1-6,.,TGTGCCAGCAGTGAAAAAGGGGCCAATTCACCCCTCCACTTT,CASSEKGANSPLHF
TRBV19,once,TRBJ1-5,.,TGTGCCAGTAGTCCCCCGTTCTATAGCAATCAGCCCCAGCATTTT,CASSPPFYSNQPQHF
TRBV10-3,.,TRBJ2-7,.,TGTGCCAAAGTAGTTAGGTCGCACTACGAGCAGTACTTC,CAKVVRSHYEQYF
TRBV29-1,many,TRBJ2-5,.,TGCAGTGCCGCGCGACAGATAAAAGAGACCCAGTACTTC,CSAARQIKETQYF
TRBV4-2,.,TRBJ1-1,.,TGTGCCAGCAGCCAAGAGAGGGTAGGAGCTTTCTTT,CASSQERVGAFF
TRBV30,.,TRBJ2-2,TRBD1,TGTGCCTGGCGGGACAGGGCTAACACCGGGGAGCTGTTTTTT,CAWRDRANTGELFF
TRBV6-5,.,TRBJ2-3,.,TGTGCCAGCGGGGGGGATACGCAGTATTTT,CASGGDTQYF
TRBV19,.,TRBJ2-2,.,TGTGCCAGTAGTACGGGGGCATCTCCCGGGGAGCTGTTTTTT,CASSTGASPGELFF
TRBV20-1,.,TRBJ1-4,TRBD1,TGCAGTGCATGGACAGGGACCGGGGAAAAACTGTTTTTT,CSAWTGTGEKLFF
TRBV11-2,.,TRBJ2-3,.,TGTGCCAGCAGCTTAGATTCAAATACGCAGTATTTT,CASSLDSNTQYF
TRBV10-3,many,TRBJ2-5,.,TGTGCCATCAGCAGAGATATAGGAACTCAGACCCAGTACTTC,CAISRDIGTQTQYF
TRBV4-2,.,TRBJ2-3,.,TGTGCCAGCAGCCAAGCCCTCCGCAGGGCCCTTAGCACAGATACGCAGTATTTT,CASSQALRRALSTDTQYF
TRBV15,few,TRBJ2-1,.,TGTGCCACCAGCAGAGATATTGGCTTCTACAATGAGCAGTTCTTC,CATSRDIGFYNEQFF